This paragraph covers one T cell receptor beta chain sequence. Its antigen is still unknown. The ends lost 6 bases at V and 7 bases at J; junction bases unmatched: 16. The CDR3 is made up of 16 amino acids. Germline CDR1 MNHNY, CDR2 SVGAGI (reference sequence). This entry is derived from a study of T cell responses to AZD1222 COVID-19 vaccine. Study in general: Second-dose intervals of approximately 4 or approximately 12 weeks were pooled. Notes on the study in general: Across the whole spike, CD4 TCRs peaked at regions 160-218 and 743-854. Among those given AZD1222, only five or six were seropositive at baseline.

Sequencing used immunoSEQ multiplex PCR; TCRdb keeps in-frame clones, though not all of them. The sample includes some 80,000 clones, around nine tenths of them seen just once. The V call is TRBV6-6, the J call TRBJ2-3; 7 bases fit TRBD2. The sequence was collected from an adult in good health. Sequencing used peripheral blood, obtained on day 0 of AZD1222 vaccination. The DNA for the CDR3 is TGTGCCAGCAGCCGATCAGCGGGGCCCAATGCTAATACGCAGTATTTT. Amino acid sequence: CASSRSAGPNANTQYF.